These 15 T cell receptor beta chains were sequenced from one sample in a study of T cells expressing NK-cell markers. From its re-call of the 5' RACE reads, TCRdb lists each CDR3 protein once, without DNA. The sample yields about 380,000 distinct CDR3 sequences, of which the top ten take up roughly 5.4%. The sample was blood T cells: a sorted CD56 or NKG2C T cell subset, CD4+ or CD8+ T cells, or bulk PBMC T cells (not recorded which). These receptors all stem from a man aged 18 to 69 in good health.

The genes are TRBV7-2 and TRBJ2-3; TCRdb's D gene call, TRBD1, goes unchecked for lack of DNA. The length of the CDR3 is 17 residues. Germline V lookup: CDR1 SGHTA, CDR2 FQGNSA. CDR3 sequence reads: CASSFRMRSAPRDTQYF.

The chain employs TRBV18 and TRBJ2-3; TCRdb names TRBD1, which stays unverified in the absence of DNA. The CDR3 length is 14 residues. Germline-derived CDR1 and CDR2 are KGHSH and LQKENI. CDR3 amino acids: CASSIGGAGDTQYF.

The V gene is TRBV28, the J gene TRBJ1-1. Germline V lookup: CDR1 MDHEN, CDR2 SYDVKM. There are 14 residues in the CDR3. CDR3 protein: CASSLSPGRTEAFF.

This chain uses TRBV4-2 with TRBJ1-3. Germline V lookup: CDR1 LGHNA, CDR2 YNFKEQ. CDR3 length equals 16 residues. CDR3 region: CASSQDVGEPGNTIYF.

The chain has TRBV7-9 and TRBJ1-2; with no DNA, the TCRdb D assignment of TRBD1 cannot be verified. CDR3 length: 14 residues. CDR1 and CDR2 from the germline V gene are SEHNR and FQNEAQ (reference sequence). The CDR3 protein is CASSSERGLYGYTF. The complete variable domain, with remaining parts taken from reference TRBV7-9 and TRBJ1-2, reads DTGVSQNPRHKITKRGQNVTFRCDPISEHNRLYWYRQTLGQGPEFLTYFQNEAQLEKSRLLSDRFSAERPKGSFSTLEIQRTEQGDSAMYLCASSSERGLYGYTFGSGTRLTVV.

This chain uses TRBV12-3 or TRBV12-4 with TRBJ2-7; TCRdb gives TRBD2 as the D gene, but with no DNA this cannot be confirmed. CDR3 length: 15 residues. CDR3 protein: CASSSLARGPYEQYF.

The CDR3 loop reads CASSFRDRGTYEQYF. The J gene is TRBJ2-7, the V gene TRBV5-6; TCRdb's assignment of TRBD1 cannot be checked, as there is no DNA. The length of the CDR3 is 15 residues. In germline, CDR1 is SGHDT, CDR2 YYEEEE.

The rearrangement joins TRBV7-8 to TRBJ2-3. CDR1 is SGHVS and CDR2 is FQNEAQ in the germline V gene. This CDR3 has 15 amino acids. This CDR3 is CASSLVALSTDTQYF. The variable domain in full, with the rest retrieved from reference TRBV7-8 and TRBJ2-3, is GAGVSQSPRYKVAKRGQDVALRCDPISGHVSLFWYQQALGQGPEFLTYFQNEAQLDKSGLPSDRFFAERPEGSVSTLKIQRTQQEDSAVYLCASSLVALSTDTQYFGPGTRLTVL.

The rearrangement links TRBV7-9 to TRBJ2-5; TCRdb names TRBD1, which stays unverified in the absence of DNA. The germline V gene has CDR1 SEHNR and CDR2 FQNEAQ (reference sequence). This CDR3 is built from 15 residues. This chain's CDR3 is CASSRGTVSQETQYF.

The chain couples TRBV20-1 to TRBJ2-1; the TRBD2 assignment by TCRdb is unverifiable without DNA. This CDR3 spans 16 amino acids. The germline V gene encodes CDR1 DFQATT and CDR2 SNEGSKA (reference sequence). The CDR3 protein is CSARGGLAVGYNEQFF.

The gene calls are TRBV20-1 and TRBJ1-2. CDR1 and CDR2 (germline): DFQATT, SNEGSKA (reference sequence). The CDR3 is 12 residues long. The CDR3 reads CSYLDTNYGYTF.

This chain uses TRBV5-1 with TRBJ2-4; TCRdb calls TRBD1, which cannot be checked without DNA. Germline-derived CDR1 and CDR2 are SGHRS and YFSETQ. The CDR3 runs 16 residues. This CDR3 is CASSSLTGVGENIQYF.

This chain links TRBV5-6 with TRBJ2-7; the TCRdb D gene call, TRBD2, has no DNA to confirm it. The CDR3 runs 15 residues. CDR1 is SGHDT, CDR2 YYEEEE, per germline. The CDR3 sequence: CASSRPGLAVHEQYF.

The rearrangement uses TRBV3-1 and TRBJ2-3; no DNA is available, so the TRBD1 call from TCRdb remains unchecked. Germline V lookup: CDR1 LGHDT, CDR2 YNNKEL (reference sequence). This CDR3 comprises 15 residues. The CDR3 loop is CASSPRGSGTDTQYF.

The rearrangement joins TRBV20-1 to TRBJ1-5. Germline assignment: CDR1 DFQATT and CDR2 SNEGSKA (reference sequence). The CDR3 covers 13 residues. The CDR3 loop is CSAPSRVDQPQHF.